Shown below are 3 T cell receptor beta chains from a single sample sequenced in a study of T cell changes during pregnancy in multiple sclerosis. Assay used: immunoSEQ multiplex PCR; TCRdb lists only in-frame clones, some missing. This sample has tens of thousands of clones, with approximately 93% found just once. The sequencing here drew on peripheral blood, taken in the second trimester of pregnancy. The source is a female donor with multiple sclerosis, enrolled in a pregnancy study.

The genes are TRBV9 and TRBJ2-5; 9 nucleotides match TRBD2. Germline-derived CDR1 and CDR2 are SGDLS and YYNGEE. With V trimmed by 0 bases and J by 5 bases, 2 bases remained unmatched. This CDR3 contains 14 residues. CDR3 in amino acids: CASSVGAGGETQYF. The CDR3 DNA follows: TGTGCCAGCAGCGTAGGGGCGGGAGGGGAGACCCAGTACTTC.

The J gene is TRBJ2-7, the V gene TRBV13, with TRBD1 identical over 8 bases. Germline lookup yields CDR1 PRHDT and CDR2 FYEKMQ (reference sequence). The CDR3 spans 14 residues. The V segment lost 4 bases and the J segment 2 bases; nucleotides outside the gene matches: 4. CDR3 region: CASSYGQGTYEQYF. DNA of the CDR3: TGTGCCAGCAGCTATGGACAGGGAACCTACGAGCAGTACTTC.

The gene calls are TRBV15 and TRBJ1-2; D gene ambiguous. CDR1 and CDR2 from the germline V gene are LNHNV and YYDKDF (reference sequence). The V gene lost 1 base and the J gene lost 2 bases, with 20 bases spanning the gap. The CDR3 covers 18 residues. The CDR3 here is CATSRVPTPTPGNYGYTF. CDR3 bases: TGTGCCACCAGCAGAGTTCCGACGCCTACCCCCGGGAACTATGGCTACACCTTC.